These 20 T cell receptor beta chains were sequenced from one sample in a study of T cells in Graves' hyperthyroidism and ophthalmopathy. Amplification of TCR beta CDR3 regions used RNA as the template. First-round RT-PCR of the TCR CDR3 relied on the HTBI primer set. TCRdb re-derived calls from the multiplex PCR reads in MiXCR, one entry per CDR3 protein. The sample carries hundreds of thousands of distinct CDR3 sequences, 45% recorded once. The specimen was peripheral blood or thyroid tissue (not recorded which). Receptors originate from an adult man with Graves' disease, either hyperthyroidism or ophthalmopathy (not recorded which).

This clonotype was seen many times. The chain couples TRBV2 to TRBJ1-3, with D perhaps TRBD1 (5 bases). Germline V gives CDR1 SNHLY, CDR2 FYNNEI. V lost 6 bases, J lost 0 bases, and 15 bases lay in between. This CDR3 spans 16 amino acids. The CDR3 DNA reads as TGTGCCAGCAGCGATGCCTCAGGGTACTCTGGAAACACCATATATTTT. Translating it yields CASSDASGYSGNTIYF.

Of note for this clonotype: An end of the junction differs from the germline gene, which may be a read error. J is TRBJ2-5 and V is TRBV7-9, with D unclear. This CDR3 region has 13 residues. The V gene's germline CDR1 is SEHNR and CDR2 FQNEAQ (reference sequence). In DNA, the CDR3 is TGTGCCAGCAGCTTAGTGGCGCAAGAGACCCAGTGCTTC. Protein product: CASSLVAQETQCF.

This clonotype was seen many times. The gene calls are TRBV10-3 and TRBJ1-4, with TRBD1 matching over 8 bases. V shed 0 bases and J 4 bases; nucleotides not matched to a gene: 4. Germline V gene sequence: CDR1 ENHRY, CDR2 SYGVKD. The CDR3 has 16 amino acids. CDR3 coding DNA: TGTGCCATCAGTGAGTCCCAGGGGGCGCATAATGAAAAACTGTTTTTT. Its translation: CAISESQGAHNEKLFF.

Only one count was recorded for this clonotype. At one boundary the junction diverges from the germline segment, which might be a read error. V is TRBV10-2 and J is TRBJ1-5; TRBD1 is a possible D gene (5 bases). The V gene's germline CDR1 is WSHSY and CDR2 SAAADI. This CDR3 has 14 residues. CDR3 bases: TGTGCCAGTTGGGGGAGGGTGGGCAATCAGCCCCAGCATTTT. The encoded protein is CASWGRVGNQPQHF.

There are a few counts of this clonotype. This sequence joins TRBV2 and TRBJ1-2, with 7 positions matching TRBD1. The V gene end was trimmed by 5 bases and the J gene end by 5 bases; junction bases not matched to a gene: 14. The V gene's germline CDR1 is SNHLY and CDR2 FYNNEI. This CDR3 comprises 16 residues. In DNA form, the CDR3 reads TGTGCCAGCAGTTTATCGCCGGGACAGACACATTATGGCTACACCTTC. It yields the protein CASSLSPGQTHYGYTF.

This clonotype has only a few counts. V usage is TRBV6-5 and J usage is TRBJ1-2, with D possibly matching TRBD1 (5 bases). This CDR3 contains 13 residues. The germline V and J ends were trimmed by 6 bases and 4 bases, with 12 bases remaining between them. Germline V gene sequence: CDR1 MNHEY, CDR2 SVGAGI. The CDR3 region has the DNA TGTGCCAGCAGGGGGCTGGTGGGCTATGGCTACACCTTC. Encoded protein: CASRGLVGYGYTF.

This clonotype appeared many times. The CDR3 is CASSLDSGTPQEQYF. The CDR3 region has the DNA TGTGCCAGCAGCTTGGATTCCGGGACTCCTCAGGAGCAGTACTTC. The chain links TRBV7-2 to TRBJ2-7, with D maybe TRBD2 (6 bases). The CDR3 covers 15 residues. Trimming took off 3 bases at V and 7 bases at J, with 19 bases between the two ends. Germline assignment: CDR1 SGHTA and CDR2 FQGNSA.

In this sample, this clonotype turned up many times. The chain joins TRBV4-1 to TRBJ2-5; D remains ambiguous. The germline V gene encodes CDR1 MGHRA and CDR2 YSYEKL. The CDR3 runs to 16 residues. V shed 0 bases and J shed 5 bases, with 16 bases lying between them. CDR3 protein: CASSQDPPGDGETQYF. For the CDR3, the DNA is TGCGCCAGCAGCCAAGATCCCCCGGGCGATGGTGAGACCCAGTACTTC.

The chain carries TRBV20-1 and TRBJ2-7; the match to TRBD2 covers 14 bases. Germline loops: CDR1 DFQATT, CDR2 SNEGSKA (reference sequence). After removal of 3 bases from V and 3 bases from J, the junction contained 4 bases not matched to a gene. The CDR3 totals 15 residues. CDR3 protein: CSASDGTSGSYEQYF. CDR3 nucleotides: TGCAGTGCTAGCGACGGGACTAGCGGGAGCTACGAGCAGTACTTC.

This clonotype was counted at least ten times. The V and J genes are TRBV19 and TRBJ1-5, with 7 bases fitting TRBD1. The V and J ends lost 8 bases and 3 bases, in that order; junction bases with no gene match: 7. This CDR3 has 14 amino acids. The germline CDR1 and CDR2 sequences are LNHDA and SQIVND (reference sequence). CDR3 nucleotide sequence: TGTGCCAGTGCGGGACAGTGGGACAATCAGCCCCAGCATTTT. Translation gives CASAGQWDNQPQHF.

With regard to this clonotype: One end of the junction fails to match germline, which may point to a read error. V gene TRBV20-1 combines with J gene TRBJ2-5, with 12 bases matching TRBD2. The CDR3 spans 15 residues. Germline V gene sequence: CDR1 DFQATT, CDR2 SNEGSKA (reference sequence). DNA of the CDR3: TGCAGTACTAGAGATGGACTAGCGGGACAAGAGACCCAGTACTTC. This translates into CSTRDGLAGQETQYF.

The J gene is TRBJ2-7, the V gene TRBV29-1, with D maybe TRBD1 (6 bases). Germline V gives CDR1 SQVTM, CDR2 ANQGSEA. CDR3 length: 13 residues. Trimming cost V 0 bases and J 2 bases, with 8 bases left between them. CDR3 nucleotide sequence: TGCAGCGTTGAAGATGGGGACACCTACGAGCAGTACTTC. Amino acids: CSVEDGDTYEQYF.

This chain connects TRBV2 to TRBJ1-5; perhaps TRBD1 as D (6 bases). Germline-derived CDR1 and CDR2 are SNHLY and FYNNEI. Trimming took 0 bases from V and 0 from J, leaving 12 bases between them. The CDR3 length is 17 residues. The CDR3 region is CASSEAATGYSNQPQHF. The CDR3 DNA reads TGTGCCAGCAGTGAAGCGGCTACAGGGTATAGCAATCAGCCCCAGCATTTT. The full variable domain, rest sourced from reference TRBV2 and TRBJ1-5, is EPEVTQTPSHQVTQMGQEVILRCVPISNHLYFYWYRQILGQKVEFLVSFYNNEISEKSEIFDDQFSVERPDGSNFTLKIRSTKLEDSAMYFCASSEAATGYSNQPQHFGDGTRLSIL.

This clonotype was seen more than once but under ten times. A much larger clone is a single base away; this may be a read error. V is TRBV7-3 and J is TRBJ2-7; TRBD1 matches 10 bases. J was trimmed by 3 bases and V by 6 bases; bases with no gene match: 5. Germline lookup yields CDR1 SGHTA and CDR2 FQGTGA. The CDR3 has 14 amino acids. CDR3 protein: CASRLDRGDYEQYF. For the CDR3, the DNA is TGTGCCAGCAGATTGGACAGGGGGGACTACGAGCAGTACTTC.

The V and J genes are TRBV29-1 and TRBJ1-2; D uncertain. The V and J ends lost 8 bases and 4 bases respectively, with 8 bases between them. Germline V gene lookup returns CDR1 SQVTM and CDR2 ANQGSEA. The CDR3 has 10 amino acids. CDR3 sequence (DNA): TGCAGCCAAGACATCTATGGCTACACCTTC. It codes for CSQDIYGYTF.

In this sample, this clonotype turned up a few times. CDR3: CASSLFDRLAEAFF. The CDR3 DNA reads TGTGCCAGCAGCTTATTTGACAGATTAGCTGAAGCTTTCTTT. The chain links TRBV11-2 to TRBJ1-1, with D tentatively TRBD1 (5 bases). This CDR3 contains 14 residues. V gave up 2 bases and J gave up 6 bases, with 13 bases separating them. Germline V gives CDR1 SGHAT, CDR2 FQNNGV.

This clonotype occurred many times. The J gene is TRBJ2-7, the V gene TRBV6-5, with D perhaps matching TRBD2 (5 bases). The length of the CDR3 is 14 residues. Germline lookup yields CDR1 MNHEY and CDR2 SVGAGI. The V gene lost 5 bases and the J gene lost 0 bases, with 11 bases spanning the gap. CDR3 amino acids: CASSPRAVSYEQYF. CDR3 DNA sequence: TGTGCCAGCAGTCCGAGGGCAGTCTCCTACGAGCAGTACTTC.

The genes are TRBV7-9 and TRBJ2-7; D might be TRBD2 (5 bases). In germline, CDR1 is SEHNR, CDR2 FQNEAQ (reference sequence). V lost 1 base, J lost 3 bases, and 13 bases lay in between. This CDR3 has 15 amino acids. This CDR3 is CASSLVTGVVYEQYF. DNA of the CDR3: TGTGCCAGCAGCTTAGTGACCGGGGTGGTCTACGAGCAGTACTTC.

The V call is TRBV2, the J call TRBJ1-2; D not resolved. The germline V gene has CDR1 SNHLY and CDR2 FYNNEI. V shed 3 bases and J shed 3 bases, with 5 bases lying between them. The CDR3 extends over 12 amino acids. The CDR3 spells CASSESYYGYTF. Written as DNA, the CDR3 is TGTGCCAGCAGTGAGAGTTACTATGGCTACACCTTC.

This chain links TRBV20-1 with TRBJ1-1, with a weak D call TRBD1 (6 bases). CDR3 size: 14 residues. CDR1 and CDR2 (germline): DFQATT, SNEGSKA (reference sequence). The ends were cut back, 1 base at V and 1 base at J, with 10 bases in the middle. The CDR3 DNA is TGCAGTGCTAGAGTGGTACAGGGGAACACTGAAGCTTTCTTT. Protein sequence: CSARVVQGNTEAFF.